The sequence of this T cell receptor (beta chain) was determined in a study of blood T cell repertoires in COVID-19. The assay was immunoSEQ multiplex PCR, and TCRdb's table has in-frame clones only and misses some. Of roughly 200,000 clones listed, 85% to 90% are singletons. Per germline, CDR1 SGHTA and CDR2 FQGNSA. Trimming took off 1 base at V and 6 bases at J, with 10 bases between the two ends. The CDR3 consists of 13 residues. The clonotype was recovered from a man aged 45-65 years with acute or convalescent COVID-19. The rearrangement uses TRBV7-2 and TRBJ2-7; TRBD2 is a possible D gene (5 bases). Sequenced: peripheral blood. The CDR3 region has the DNA TGTGCCAGCAGCTTAGTTGGTAGCGCCGAGCAGTACGTC. It encodes CASSLVGSAEQYV.